The entry below gives a single T cell receptor beta chain sequence along with its context. The table lists this clonotype with many counts. Its antigen is not yet known. No base quality information exists; no much larger clone differs at one position. This record comes from a study of T cells in Graves' hyperthyroidism and ophthalmopathy (dated by TCRdb to the late 2010s). The study in broad terms: Peripheral blood samples were taken at initial diagnosis, before any treatment was given. TCR V-J signatures able to tell the groups apart were searched for in a discovery cohort of 90 to 100 patients, of whom under 45 had Graves' ophthalmopathy and 57 had stable Graves' hyperthyroidism. An independent validation cohort of under 20 hyperthyroidism patients and more than 15 patients who later progressed to ophthalmopathy tested prospective prediction of ophthalmopathy. In six Graves' hyperthyroidism patients, the study also compared T-cell repertoires from thyroid tissue with T-cell repertoires from blood. The paper reports TCR Vbeta CDR3 sequencing of some 140 peripheral blood samples: approximately 41 ophthalmopathy, 75 to 80 hyperthyroidism and around 17 progressor patients. The roughly 100 discovery patients were randomly divided into training and test sets at a 7:3 ratio. After blood sampling, hyperthyroidism patients were treated with methimazole at a starting dose of 30 mg daily, and ophthalmopathy patients were treated with high-dose intravenous methylprednisolone. General findings and caveats noted by the study authors: Most expanded thyroid clonotypes (frequency above 0.001) were also detected in blood, a finding suggesting that blood repertoires may reflect thyroid immune responses. A 13 V-J signature model separated ophthalmopathy from stable hyperthyroidism, with around 90% sensitivity and about 81% specificity in cross-validation and 80%/75% in testing. In validation, the model predicted progression to ophthalmopathy with over 60% sensitivity and 72% to 85% specificity, a median of approximately 6.5 months before onset. Sample size was not statistically predetermined, and investigators were not blinded to group allocation.

TCR beta CDR3 regions were amplified from RNA transcripts. A first-round RT-PCR of the TCR CDR3 used the HTBI primer set with the Qiagen OneStep RT-PCR kit. The libraries were constructed in a second round of multiplex PCR and then size-selected and purified. The libraries were sequenced on an Illumina HiSeq2000 using paired-end 100 bp reads. Per the source publication's procedure: Raw data were processed with SOAPnuke, discarding reads with adapters, uncalled bases, mean Phred below 15, or no exact constant-primer or identifier match. COPE v1.2.5 was used to merge the high-quality paired reads, and each unique nucleotide sequence was defined as a clonotype. Clonotypes were aligned to IMGT TRBV, TRBD and TRBJ reference segments using MiTCR v1.1. Analysis was restricted to V-J combinations with a frequency above 0.0001, which covered over 98% of repertoires. A TCS score was defined as the ratio of F50 (clonal expansion) to E x V (chaos), with BLOSUM62-based TCRdist applied between CDR3 peptides within each V-J. Welch's t-statistics and random forest reduced around 550 V-J features to around 14, which were used in a naive Bayes classifier (R e1071). In TCRdb, the public reads were trimmed at Q25 with fastp and aligned with MiXCR, with productive beta chains retained. Every distinct CDR3 protein forms one entry, paired with its most common genes and DNA. In this record, the V and J calls reflect TCRdb's handling and not the investigators' own analysis. For this sample there are around 200,000 distinct CDR3 sequences; roughly 18% appear just once. The ten largest clones add up to about 41% of the sample.

A patient counted as having stable Graves' hyperthyroidism if no progression to ophthalmopathy occurred over 18 months of follow-up. Hyperthyroidism patients were newly diagnosed, had a disease duration of under 2 months, and were aged 18 to 65 years. Exclusion was applied to patients with uncontrolled infections, other autoimmune diseases, pregnancy or lactation. Diagnoses were established on the basis of clinical symptoms, serum thyroxine and TRAb, thyroid ultrasound, and orbital computed tomography. PBMCs were isolated from approximately 10 ml of fresh peripheral blood by Ficoll-Paque density gradient centrifugation. Total RNA was extracted with Trizol reagent, and quality was checked on an Agilent 2100 Bioanalyzer. The sequenced material came from blood. This receptor was identified in a man aged 35 to 55 with Graves' hyperthyroidism.

CDR3 sequence: CASSLPSGSVYNEQFF. The nucleotide sequence is given as TGCGCCAGCAGCCTACCTAGCGGGAGCGTTTACAATGAGCAGTTCTTC. The chain is encoded by TRBV5-1 joined to TRBJ2-1, and 10 junctional nucleotides match TRBD2. Including cysteine and phenylalanine, the CDR3 has 16 amino acids. CDR3 DNA is the only sequence kept; it has 48 bases, read in frame from the first base. V has 4 bases trimmed and J has 4 bases trimmed; junction bases matching no gene number 8. Based on the germline V gene, the CDR1 and CDR2 sequences are SGHRS and YFSETQ.